These T cell receptor beta chains were read from a single sample in a study of cytomegalovirus exposure and HLA in healthy donors. Some clones are missing from TCRdb's copy, which holds only in-frame ones; the method was immunoSEQ multiplex PCR. The data hold roughly 120,000 clones, with over 15% observed a single time. Sequencing input: PBMCs. The receptors stem from a woman aged 18 to 35 in good health and CMV-seronegative. Each CDR3 is given with its conserved first and last residue. D genes are given only for firm matches. Only part of the rows carry a size: once, few, many, or a class if the clone is expanded.

V gene	clone size	D gene	J gene	CDR3 DNA	CDR3 protein
TRBV29-1	few	-	TRBJ1-4	TGCAGCGTTGGCAAGCTGGAAAAACTGTTTTTT	CSVGKLEKLFF
TRBV6-1	-	-	TRBJ2-7	TGTGCCACCGAAATTGACCGGGGAGGCGAGCAGTACTTC	CATEIDRGGEQYF
TRBV11-1	few	TRBD2	TRBJ2-3	TGTGCCAGCTCCACGGGATCGTCTAGCGGATACACAGATACGCAGTATTTT	CASSTGSSSGYTDTQYF
TRBV28	-	-	TRBJ1-1	TGTGCCAGCATAGGGGGTGCGAACACTGAAGCTTTCTTT	CASIGGANTEAFF
TRBV2	-	-	TRBJ2-7	TGTGCCAGCAACCCTAGACAGGTGTCCTACGAGCAGTACTTC	CASNPRQVSYEQYF
TRBV7-9	few	-	TRBJ1-1	TGTGCCAGCAGCTTGGAGGTCGAAGCTTTCTTT	CASSLEVEAFF
TRBV28	few	TRBD1	TRBJ1-4	TGTGCCAGCAGTTTTCAAGCTGCCGGGACAGGGAATGAAAAACTGTTTTTT	CASSFQAAGTGNEKLFF
TRBV6-6	-	TRBD2	TRBJ2-3	TGTGCCAGCAGCCGCGGACTAGCCGGCACAGATACGCAGTATTTT	CASSRGLAGTDTQYF
TRBV7-2	-	-	TRBJ1-5	TGTGCCAGCAGCCAACTCTCCTTCCAGCCCCAGCATTTT	CASSQLSFQPQHF
TRBV28	-	-	TRBJ1-1	TGTGCCAGCAGTTTGCGGGGCTTGGGAGCTTTCTTT	CASSLRGLGAFF
TRBV11-2	-	TRBD2	TRBJ2-7	TGTGCCAGCAGCCCCAGGACTAGCGGGTACGAGCAGTACTTC	CASSPRTSGYEQYF
TRBV25-1	-	TRBD1	TRBJ1-3	TGTGCCAGCAGATCATTGACAGGGGGCGCGGACACCATATATTTT	CASRSLTGGADTIYF
TRBV7-9	few	TRBD2	TRBJ2-1	TGTGCCAGCAGCTTAGGGAGGGTAGCGGGAGGGCCGAGAAATGAGCAGTTCTTC	CASSLGRVAGGPRNEQFF
TRBV7-2	-	-	TRBJ2-7	TGTGCCAGCAGCTCCGGGACATCGTCGGGCGAGCAGTACTTC	CASSSGTSSGEQYF
TRBV5-1	-	-	TRBJ1-5	TGCGCCAGCAGCTTGGAACCAGGGAACCAGCCCCAGCATTTT	CASSLEPGNQPQHF
TRBV5-1	few	-	TRBJ2-1	TGCGCCAGCAGCCCGGAGGGGCTAGTTACCTACAATGAGCAGTTCTTC	CASSPEGLVTYNEQFF
TRBV30	-	TRBD1	TRBJ2-2	TGTGCCTGGGGGGACAGGGAGTCCGGGGAGCTGTTTTTT	CAWGDRESGELFF
TRBV7-2	few	-	TRBJ1-5	TGTGCCAGCAGCTTAGGAGCCAATCAGCCCCAGCATTTT	CASSLGANQPQHF
TRBV29-1	few	TRBD1	TRBJ1-2	TGCAGCGCTGGGACAGGGGACAACTATGGCTACACCTTC	CSAGTGDNYGYTF
TRBV7-2	-	-	TRBJ1-5	TGTGCCAGCAGCCCGACTCCGAGATGGGATCAGCCCCAGCATTTT	CASSPTPRWDQPQHF
TRBV5-8	few	TRBD1	TRBJ2-3	TGTGCCAGCAGCTGGTGGACAGGGCTCACAGATACGCAGTATTTT	CASSWWTGLTDTQYF
TRBV2	few	-	TRBJ1-4	TGTGCCAGCGGGGGGTTTAGTAATGAAAAACTGTTTTTT	CASGGFSNEKLFF
TRBV6-6	-	-	TRBJ1-1	TGTGCCAGCACCATCGGACTGCGAGTGAACACTGAAGCTTTCTTT	CASTIGLRVNTEAFF
TRBV4-3	many	-	TRBJ2-6	TGCGCCAGCAGCCAAGATGCAGGGGCTGGGGCCAACGTCCTGACTTTC	CASSQDAGAGANVLTF